The 25 T cell receptor beta chains given below trace back to one sample, sequenced in a study of blood T cells in healthy people across ages. Primed by a sample-barcoded 5' primer and a J-beta primer mix, a second PCR proceeded for about 6 to 11 cycles. In TCRdb, the 5' RACE reads were re-called with MiXCR into one record per CDR3 protein. The table shows approximately 900,000 distinct CDR3 sequences, with 25% to 30% occurring only once. These same data were also listed under a study on T cells of mothers and their children.

The specimen sequenced was blood. These receptors came from a woman in her 40s in good health.

This clonotype appeared a few times. The chain combines TRBV12-3 or TRBV12-4 with TRBJ1-5; D gene uncertain. V lost 6 bases and J 0 bases, leaving 9 bases between the germline ends. The CDR3 sequence is 14 residues long. The CDR3 bases are TGTGCCAGCAGCACGGGTAATAGCAATCAGCCCCAGCATTTT. This encodes CASSTGNSNQPQHF.

This clonotype was observed a few times. This rearrangement joins TRBV12-3 or TRBV12-4 to TRBJ1-1, with 12 bases aligning to TRBD1. V lost 5 bases, J lost 6 bases, and 7 bases stayed unmatched. The length of the CDR3 is 15 residues. This CDR3 is CASSNQGQGAPEAFF. CDR3 nucleotide sequence: TGTGCCAGCAGTAACCAGGGACAGGGGGCCCCTGAAGCTTTCTTT.

The chain recombines TRBV20-1 with TRBJ2-7; TRBD2 matches at 8 bases. Germline V gives CDR1 DFQATT, CDR2 SNEGSKA (reference sequence). CDR3 length equals 14 residues. J lost 1 base, V lost 4 bases, and 6 bases had no gene match. CDR3 in amino acids: CSAKGLVVSYEQYF. In DNA, the CDR3 is TGCAGTGCTAAGGGACTAGTGGTATCCTACGAGCAGTACTTC.

The chain employs TRBV7-3 and TRBJ2-1; 7 positions agree with TRBD2. The V segment lost 4 bases and the J segment 4 bases; nucleotides outside the gene matches: 7. The CDR3 contains 15 residues. Germline CDR1 and CDR2: SGHTA and FQGTGA. The CDR3 loop reads CASSSGGGGYNEQFF. The DNA of the CDR3 is TGTGCCAGCAGCTCAGGTGGGGGGGGTTACAATGAGCAGTTCTTC.

In its sample, this clonotype was seen a few times. The chain recombines TRBV7-9 with TRBJ1-2; D is undetermined. The CDR3 extends over 13 amino acids. Trimming cost V 3 bases and J 6 bases, with 11 bases left between them. Germline CDR1 is SEHNR and CDR2 is FQNEAQ (reference sequence). The DNA of the CDR3 is TGTGCCAGCAGCTTTTCCACAGCTCATGGCTACACCTTC. It translates to CASSFSTAHGYTF.

This clonotype was seen a few times. This chain connects TRBV20-1 to TRBJ2-3, with 12 bases lining up with TRBD2. CDR3 length: 15 residues. Germline V lookup: CDR1 DFQATT, CDR2 SNEGSKA (reference sequence). V gave up 3 bases and J gave up 3 bases; unmatched junction bases: 4. The CDR3 here is CSASPTSGGTDTQYF. DNA of the CDR3: TGCAGTGCTAGCCCGACTAGCGGGGGTACAGATACGCAGTATTTT.

Only a few counts were recorded for this clonotype. This sequence joins TRBV7-2 and TRBJ2-3; TRBD1 agrees at 7 bases. V shed 6 bases and J 1 base; nucleotides not matched to a gene: 7. Germline V gene lookup returns CDR1 SGHTA and CDR2 FQGNSA. The CDR3 length is 15 residues. This chain's CDR3 is CASRSRTGRTDTQYF. The CDR3 coding sequence is TGTGCCAGCAGGTCCCGGACAGGACGCACAGATACGCAGTATTTT.

The CDR3 loop is CATGQGGITDTQYF. The CDR3, as DNA: TGTGCCACCGGACAGGGAGGGATAACAGATACGCAGTATTTT. V and J are TRBV24-1 and TRBJ2-3; TRBD1 might be the D (8 bases). Between the trimmed V and J ends, which lost 9 bases and 3 bases, there was a span of 15 bases. Per the germline V gene, CDR1 is KGHDR and CDR2 is SFDVKD. There are 14 residues in the CDR3.

In regard to this clonotype: A single base separates this from a much larger clone, so it may be a read error. The chain links TRBV4-1 to TRBJ2-7; D is unclear. Germline V CDR1 and CDR2: MGHRA, YSYEKL. The CDR3 runs to 14 residues. Trimming shortened V by 5 bases and J by 3 bases, and 14 bases separated the two germline ends. CDR3 nucleotide sequence: TGCGCCAGCAGCTCGAGGATTACGGACTACGAGCAGTACTTC. As protein: CASSSRITDYEQYF.

There are many counts of this clonotype. V and J are TRBV15 and TRBJ2-6; D gene uncertain. Germline V gene data show CDR1 as LNHNV and CDR2 as YYDKDF (reference sequence). The CDR3 length is 16 residues. V was pared by 5 bases and J by 0 bases, with 11 bases between. CDR3 loop: CATSAEGASGANVLTF. CDR3 nucleotides: TGTGCCACCAGCGCCGAAGGTGCCTCTGGGGCCAACGTCCTGACTTTC.

Regarding this clonotype: A junction end diverges from the germline sequence, so it may reflect a read error. The chain combines TRBV5-4 with TRBJ2-7; 7 bases align to TRBD1. This CDR3 spans 13 amino acids. Germline values: CDR1 SGHNT, CDR2 YYREEE (reference sequence). CDR3 loop: CVSSSHLQGEQYF. Written as DNA, the CDR3 is TGTGTCAGCAGCTCACACCTACAGGGGGAGCAGTACTTC.

About this clonotype: Compared with germline, one end of the junction differs, possibly owing to a read error. The chain combines TRBV5-1 with TRBJ2-7; D ambiguous. Germline CDR1 is SGHRS and CDR2 is YFSETQ. The CDR3 contains 12 residues. CDR3 nucleotides: TGCGCCGGCAGCTTTACTGGGGACGAGCAGTACTTC. Translated, it gives CAGSFTGDEQYF.

Concerning this clonotype itself: It may be a read error: a sequence one base away is much more abundant. The genes are TRBV7-6 and TRBJ1-1, with no clear D. Looked up from germline, CDR1 is SGHVS and CDR2 is FNYEAQ. The CDR3 runs to 13 residues. The CDR3 coding sequence is TGTACCAGCAGCTTAAGGCGCGACACTGAAGCTTTCTTT. Translation: CTSSLRRDTEAFF.

The chain employs TRBV7-8 and TRBJ2-3; TRBD2 aligns across 12 bases. CDR1 is SGHVS, CDR2 FQNEAQ, per germline. V dropped 6 bases and J dropped 0; count of bases not matched to a gene: 4. The CDR3 sequence is 16 residues long. This CDR3 reads CASRPGLAGSTDTQYF. CDR3 DNA: TGTGCCAGCAGACCCGGACTAGCGGGGAGCACAGATACGCAGTATTTT.

The V and J genes are TRBV2 and TRBJ2-1; 8 nucleotides line up with TRBD1. CDR3 length: 13 amino acids. Losses at the gene ends were 6 bases for V and 5 bases for J; bases not matched to a gene: 3. Germline-derived CDR1 and CDR2 are SNHLY and FYNNEI. CDR3 DNA: TGTGCCAGCAGGGGGACAGGTCACAATGAGCAGTTCTTC. It codes for CASRGTGHNEQFF. The complete variable domain, with remaining parts taken from reference TRBV2 and TRBJ2-1, reads EPEVTQTPSHQVTQMGQEVILRCVPISNHLYFYWYRQILGQKVEFLVSFYNNEISEKSEIFDDQFSVERPDGSNFTLKIRSTKLEDSAMYFCASRGTGHNEQFFGPGTRLTVL.

The rearrangement links TRBV7-2 to TRBJ1-6, with unresolved D. Looked up from germline, CDR1 is SGHTA and CDR2 is FQGNSA. The germline V and J ends were trimmed by 0 bases and 7 bases, with 10 bases remaining between them. The CDR3 spans 15 residues. Here the CDR3 DNA reads TGTGCCAGCAGCTTAGCCCCTAGAATGAATTCACCCCTCCACTTT. Protein product: CASSLAPRMNSPLHF.

The rearrangement links TRBV7-2 to TRBJ2-7, with 10 bases that match TRBD2. The CDR3 totals 17 residues. The germline V gene has CDR1 SGHTA and CDR2 FQGNSA. The V gene end was trimmed by 5 bases and the J gene end by 1 base; junction bases not matched to a gene: 11. The CDR3 region is CASSTRTSGMNSYEQYF. CDR3 DNA sequence: TGTGCCAGCAGCACACGGACTAGCGGCATGAATTCCTACGAGCAGTACTTC.

This clonotype came up a few times. The chain is built from TRBV29-1 and TRBJ1-2; D is unresolved. Trimming cost V 7 bases and J 3 bases, with 18 bases left between them. The germline V gene encodes CDR1 SQVTM and CDR2 ANQGSEA. The CDR3 length is 14 residues. The CDR3 DNA is TGCAGCGCTCCCGACCCCGGCAGCTACTATGGCTACACCTTC. Its translation is CSAPDPGSYYGYTF. Together with reference TRBV29-1 and TRBJ1-2, the CDR3 gives the full variable domain: SAVISQKPSRDICQRGTSLTIQCQVDSQVTMMFWYRQQPGQSLTLIATANQGSEATYESGFVIDKFPISRPNLTFSTLTVSNMSPEDSSIYLCSAPDPGSYYGYTFGSGTRLTVV.

In this sample, this clonotype turned up many times. In DNA, the CDR3 is TGTGCCAGCAGCAGGGGACTAGCGGGGCTCACAGATACGCAGTATTTT. It encodes CASSRGLAGLTDTQYF. This chain links TRBV7-2 with TRBJ2-3, with TRBD2 identical over 13 bases. V trimming: 5 bases; J trimming: 2 bases; junction bases outside the gene matches: 4. The CDR3 runs 16 residues. Germline values: CDR1 SGHTA, CDR2 FQGNSA.

The chain employs TRBV5-1 and TRBJ1-2; 8 positions match TRBD1. Per the germline V gene, CDR1 is SGHRS and CDR2 is YFSETQ. The CDR3 loop spans 17 amino acids. The V segment lost 0 bases and the J segment 2 bases; nucleotides outside the gene matches: 9. This CDR3 reads CASSLDGPGGSNYGYTF. CDR3 bases: TGCGCCAGCAGCTTGGATGGTCCAGGGGGCTCAAACTATGGCTACACCTTC.

This clonotype occurred a few times. Germline is not matched at one junction end, which may reflect a read error. The chain couples TRBV5-1 to TRBJ1-4, with unresolved D. Germline CDR1 is SGHRS and CDR2 is YFSETQ. The CDR3 has 14 residues. The CDR3, as DNA: TGCGCCAGCAGCTCTCGGCAGGTTAATGAAAAACGGTTTTTT. As protein: CASSSRQVNEKRFF.

The chain joins TRBV7-3 to TRBJ2-2; D possibly matches TRBD1 or TRBD2 (6 bases each). V dropped 1 base and J dropped 3 bases, with 12 bases sitting between them. The CDR3 length is 16 residues. Germline V gene lookup returns CDR1 SGHTA and CDR2 FQGTGA. CDR3 nucleotides: TGTGCCAGCAGCTTAATGGGGGGCGCGGACACCGGGGAGCTGTTTTTT. Its translation is CASSLMGGADTGELFF.

The CDR3 nucleotides are TGTGCCAGCAGCCGTGACAGTACTAACTATGGCTACACCTTC. It encodes CASSRDSTNYGYTF. This chain joins TRBV3-1 and TRBJ1-2; tentative D call: TRBD1 (5 bases). There are 14 residues in the CDR3. The germline V gene has CDR1 LGHDT and CDR2 YNNKEL (reference sequence). Trimming took off 4 bases at V and 0 bases at J, with 9 bases between the two ends.

V usage is TRBV20-1 and J usage is TRBJ2-3; 8 nucleotides align to TRBD1. The CDR3 is 15 amino acids. Germline CDR1 is DFQATT and CDR2 is SNEGSKA (reference sequence). V gave up 4 bases and J gave up 2 bases; unmatched junction bases: 8. DNA of the CDR3: TGCAGTGCTAACCCCGGACAGGGACACACAGATACGCAGTATTTT. Residues: CSANPGQGHTDTQYF.

V is TRBV21-1 and J is TRBJ2-3; the table's TRBD2 call for D was not verified on the DNA. TRBV21-1 is recorded as a pseudogene. This CDR3 has 16 residues. The CDR3 loop is CASSKTAGGFTDTQYF. The CDR3 DNA reads TGTGCCAGCAGCAAAACAGCGGGGGGCTTCACAGATACGCAGTATTTT.